A single T cell receptor beta chain is shown here with its context. Its specificity is not known. The sample is drawn from a study of T cells after yellow fever vaccination. Overall study: When fractions had low cell numbers, they were prepared with SMART-Seq v4 Ultra Low Input.

Overall study findings and caveats: Peak timing came faster in the weaker secondary response, day 5 versus 15.

The study made its TCR cDNA through 5'RACE template switching. That step introduced a universal primer site along with UMIs. TCRdb called the 5' RACE reads again in MiXCR, with one record for every CDR3 protein. The profile shows fewer than 450,000 distinct CDR3 sequences, 11% of them singletons. The germline V gene has CDR1 ENHRY and CDR2 SYGVKD. V lost 10 bases to trimming and J lost 0 bases; unmatched junction nucleotides: 4. The CDR3 covers 13 residues. The TCR was taken from a man aged 18 to 29 who received the YFV17D yellow fever vaccine. Sequenced here: PBMCs, sampled on the day of the first yellow fever vaccination. The J gene is TRBJ2-7, the V gene TRBV10-3; 9 bases are a match to TRBD1. The CDR3 sequence: CATGQGNSYEQYF. The CDR3 DNA follows: TGTGCCACCGGACAGGGGAACTCCTACGAGCAGTACTTC.